Listed below are T cell receptor beta chains from one sample, sequenced in a study of T-cell memory formation after mild COVID-19. TCRdb re-derived calls from the 5' RACE reads in MiXCR, one entry per CDR3 protein. The table records over 450,000 distinct CDR3 sequences, about 20% of them present only once. Sequencing was done on a sample of PBMCs or a T cell subset sorted from them (not recorded which). Receptors originate from an adult woman who had mild COVID-19 (a few samples of this study predate the infection). Cell type and time point are not known. Both conserved end residues are part of each CDR3. Fields, in order: D gene, V gene, clone size, J gene, CDR3 DNA, CDR3 protein. The D gene is left open where the match is weak. Size tells how often a clone was seen (once, few, many) or the class of an expanded clone, and some rows leave it out.

.	TRBV27	.	TRBJ2-3	TGTGCCAGCAGTAGAGCGACAGATACGCAGTATTTT	CASSRATDTQYF
.	TRBV11-2	few	TRBJ2-1	TGTGCCAGCAGCTTAGCGAGAGGAGCTAGCCTCAATGAGCAGTTCTTC	CASSLARGASLNEQFF
TRBD2	TRBV12-3/TRBV12-4	few	TRBJ2-1	TGTGCCAGCAGCCCGGGACTAGGAACTGAAAATGAGCAGTTCTTC	CASSPGLGTENEQFF
.	TRBV5-1	few	TRBJ2-5	TGCGCCAGCAGCTTCAGCAGGCAAGCCGAGACCCAGTACTTC	CASSFSRQAETQYF
.	TRBV9	.	TRBJ1-3	TGTGCCAGCAGCGTAGGAGGAGACCGATTCTCTGGAAACACCATATATTTT	CASSVGGDRFSGNTIYF
TRBD2	TRBV7-2	many	TRBJ2-7	TGTGCCAGCAGGCCTCCGAGCGGGACCTACGAGCAGTACTTC	CASRPPSGTYEQYF
TRBD1	TRBV20-1	.	TRBJ2-3	TGCAGTGCTAGAGAAGGACAGGGAAAGGGAGATACGCAGTATTTT	CSAREGQGKGDTQYF
.	TRBV7-2	few	TRBJ1-4	TGTGCCAGCAGCTTGGACACACTTAATGAAAAACTGTTTTTT	CASSLDTLNEKLFF
.	TRBV6-5	few	TRBJ2-3	TGTGCCAGTAGTCTAGCGCGAGTTTCAGATACGCAGTATTTT	CASSLARVSDTQYF
.	TRBV7-3	once	TRBJ1-1	TGTGTCAGCAGCTTAAAACGGGGGGGTCAGACTGAAGCTTTCTTT	CVSSLKRGGQTEAFF
TRBD2	TRBV25-1	.	TRBJ2-5	TGTGCCAGCAGTCCGGGACTAGCGAGCCCCGGGACCCAGTACTTC	CASSPGLASPGTQYF
.	TRBV9	.	TRBJ2-2	TGTGCCAGCAGCGTAGAAGTGGGGTTGACCGGGGAGCTGTTTTTT	CASSVEVGLTGELFF
TRBD2	TRBV29-1	few	TRBJ2-1	TGCAGCGTTAGACTAGCGGACCAGTTCTTC	CSVRLADQFF
.	TRBV7-6	.	TRBJ2-3	TGTGCCAGCAGCTTAGTGGAGGTTGCAGGGATGGTCGCCACAGATACGCAGTATTTT	CASSLVEVAGMVATDTQYF
.	TRBV5-5	.	TRBJ2-1	TGTGCCAGCAGCCTCCCACCGGGACTGGCCTACAATGAGCAGTTCTTC	CASSLPPGLAYNEQFF
TRBD2	TRBV18	.	TRBJ2-3	TGTGCCAGCTCACCACCAGAACCGGGACTAGACGGAGATACGCAGTATTTT	CASSPPEPGLDGDTQYF
.	TRBV12-3/TRBV12-4	few	TRBJ2-3	TGTGCCTCCTCGGGGTATGGGAGAGATACGCAGTATTTT	CASSGYGRDTQYF
.	TRBV12-3/TRBV12-4	.	TRBJ2-1	TGTGCCAGCAGTTCCTTTCCCGGCGCCACAAATGAGCAGTTCTTC	CASSSFPGATNEQFF
.	TRBV20-1	.	TRBJ1-4	TGCAGTGCTAGACGCCCCACCGTTGAAAAACTGTTTTTT	CSARRPTVEKLFF
.	TRBV5-1	.	TRBJ2-7	TGCGCCAGCAGCCTGGAGGACACTTGGAGCTCCTACGAGCAGTACTTC	CASSLEDTWSSYEQYF
.	TRBV19	.	TRBJ2-5	TGTGCCAGTAGTAGGCGACAGGCAGCCCAAGAGACCCAGTACTTC	CASSRRQAAQETQYF
.	TRBV6-1	.	TRBJ2-5	TGTGCCAGCAGGAGGGTCCTGGGATTCCAAGAGACCCAGTACTTC	CASRRVLGFQETQYF
.	TRBV6-5	.	TRBJ2-3	TGTGCCAGCAGTGGGGCGGATATTAGCACAGATACGCAGTATTTT	CASSGADISTDTQYF
TRBD2	TRBV20-1	few	TRBJ2-7	TGCAGTGCTAGAACTAGCGGGTTCTACGAGCAGTACTTC	CSARTSGFYEQYF
TRBD1	TRBV14	.	TRBJ2-3	TGTGCCAGCAGCCAAGGTGCCAGGGGGCTAATTGGCACAGATACGCAGTATTTT	CASSQGARGLIGTDTQYF
.	TRBV27	.	TRBJ2-5	TGTGCCAGCAGTTTTTGGGGGGCAGACCAAGAGACCCAGTACTTC	CASSFWGADQETQYF
.	TRBV20-1	.	TRBJ2-5	TGCAGTGCTAGAGCCACGGCAGGGTCGGAGACCCAGTACTTC	CSARATAGSETQYF
TRBD2	TRBV5-1	few	TRBJ2-2	TGCGCCAGCAGCTCAAAGCAGACTAGCGGCAGATCCGGGGAGCTGTTTTTT	CASSSKQTSGRSGELFF
.	TRBV5-1	few	TRBJ2-7	TGCGCCAGCAGCCGAGTAGACAGGTACTACGAGCAGTACTTC	CASSRVDRYYEQYF
.	TRBV7-2	.	TRBJ1-1	TGTGCCAGCAGCCCCTACAGGACGAACACTGAAGCTTTCTTT	CASSPYRTNTEAFF
TRBD2	TRBV20-1	.	TRBJ2-2	TGCAGTGCTAGAGATCTGAGACTAGCGGGGGGAGCCGGGGAGCTGTTTTTT	CSARDLRLAGGAGELFF
TRBD1	TRBV7-2	few	TRBJ1-2	TGTGCCAGCAGCTTAAGGGGGACAGCTCCGAACTATGGCTACACCTTC	CASSLRGTAPNYGYTF
.	TRBV5-6	.	TRBJ1-2	TGTGCCAGCAGCCCTTACGCCGGACCTCATGGCTACACCTTC	CASSPYAGPHGYTF
.	TRBV7-2	.	TRBJ2-2	TGTGCCAGCAGCCTGAGGACGGCCGGGGAGCTGTTTTTT	CASSLRTAGELFF
TRBD1	TRBV5-5	.	TRBJ2-7	TGTGCCAGCAGCTTCGGACAGGACCTGGGTGAGCAGTACTTC	CASSFGQDLGEQYF
.	TRBV5-1	few	TRBJ2-5	TGCGCCAGCAGCTTAAGCAGGGGTTCGAGGGAGACCCAGTACTTC	CASSLSRGSRETQYF
.	TRBV12-3/TRBV12-4	.	TRBJ2-5	TGTGCCAGCAGTTTAGCGGGCATGGGGCGGGAGACCCAGTACTTC	CASSLAGMGRETQYF
.	TRBV7-8	few	TRBJ1-1	TGTGCCAGCAGCCTTATTAATCCCAATGGAGCTTTCTTT	CASSLINPNGAFF
.	TRBV7-2	few	TRBJ2-1	TGTGCCAGCAGCAACACGGTTTACAATGAGCAGTTCTTC	CASSNTVYNEQFF
TRBD2	TRBV7-6	.	TRBJ2-3	TGTGCCAGCAGCCGAAATAGCGGGGTCAGCACAGATACGCAGTATTTT	CASSRNSGVSTDTQYF
.	TRBV5-1	.	TRBJ2-7	TGCGCCAGCAGCTTGCAGACTAGCTCCTACGAGCAGTACTTC	CASSLQTSSYEQYF
.	TRBV7-3	few	TRBJ2-7	TGTGCCAGCAGCGAGCCGGGGTTAGGGGACGAGCAGTACTTC	CASSEPGLGDEQYF
TRBD2	TRBV6-4	.	TRBJ2-1	TGTGCCAGCAGTGACTCTAGCGGGAGGGTACACAATGAGCAGTTCTTC	CASSDSSGRVHNEQFF
.	TRBV7-9	few	TRBJ2-7	TGTGCCAGCAGCCTCCCGGGCGGCCGAGGTGAGCAGTACTTC	CASSLPGGRGEQYF
TRBD2	TRBV20-1	.	TRBJ2-7	TGCAGTGCTAGAGCCTCTAGCGGCCTCTCCTACGAGCAGTACTTC	CSARASSGLSYEQYF
.	TRBV12-3/TRBV12-4	.	TRBJ1-1	TGTGCCAGCAGTTTCGGGGCTTCTGAAGCTTTCTTT	CASSFGASEAFF